A single sample is the source of the 26 T cell receptor beta chains below, sequenced in a study of T cell changes during pregnancy in multiple sclerosis. The repertoire was sequenced with immunoSEQ multiplex PCR; TCRdb's copy has only in-frame clones and lacks some. The sample consists of 41,000 or so clones, 80% to 90% of them appearing once. The sample here was CD4+ T cells from peripheral blood mononuclear cells, taken in the first trimester of pregnancy. These receptors all come from a female donor with multiple sclerosis, enrolled in a pregnancy study.

The gene calls are TRBV28 and TRBJ1-2; 7 bases are shared with TRBD1. After removal of 4 bases from V and 3 bases from J, the junction contained 11 bases not matched to a gene. The CDR3 has 16 amino acids. CDR1 is MDHEN and CDR2 is SYDVKM in the germline V gene. The CDR3 protein is CASSSFAQGVYYGYTF. DNA for the CDR3: TGTGCCAGCAGTTCGTTCGCCCAGGGGGTCTACTATGGCTACACCTTC.

The chain recombines TRBV7-2 with TRBJ2-5; weak D call: TRBD2 (5 bases). V lost 3 bases, J lost 4 bases, and 18 bases lay in between. The germline V gene encodes CDR1 SGHTA and CDR2 FQGNSA. This CDR3 has 16 residues. The CDR3 protein is CASSFLSPGKGETQYF. The CDR3 DNA sequence: TGTGCCAGCAGCTTCTTGTCCCCCGGGAAAGGAGAGACCCAGTACTTC.

The CDR3 DNA reads as TGTGCCACCAGTCCAGGGCATGGCTACACCTTC. This encodes CATSPGHGYTF. The V call is TRBV15, the J call TRBJ1-2, with D maybe TRBD1 (5 bases). Germline V CDR1 and CDR2: LNHNV, YYDKDF (reference sequence). This CDR3 has 11 amino acids. The ends were cut back, 6 bases at V and 6 bases at J, with 8 bases in the middle.

The chain uses TRBV4-1 and TRBJ2-2, with TRBD2 matching over 7 bases. V gave up 1 base and J gave up 4 bases; unmatched junction bases: 6. The CDR3 is 16 amino acids. Germline V CDR1 and CDR2: MGHRA, YSYEKL. The CDR3 region is CASSQVLAGVTGELFF. In nucleotides, the CDR3 is TGCGCCAGCAGCCAAGTGCTTGCGGGAGTCACCGGGGAGCTGTTTTTT.

The rearrangement links TRBV9 to TRBJ1-1, with a tentative D call TRBD1 (5 bases). The CDR3 runs 16 residues. Trimming left V 0 bases short and J 1 base short, with 13 bases between. CDR1 SGDLS and CDR2 YYNGEE come from the germline V gene. The CDR3 nucleotides read TGTGCCAGCAGCGTAGAACTAAGACAGCCGAACACTGAAGCTTTCTTT. It is translated as CASSVELRQPNTEAFF.

The J gene is TRBJ2-5, the V gene TRBV28, with TRBD2 matching 9 bases. The V gene's germline CDR1 is MDHEN and CDR2 SYDVKM. V gave up 0 bases and J gave up 5 bases; unmatched junction bases: 10. This CDR3 comprises 17 residues. The CDR3 DNA sequence: TGTGCCAGCAGTTTATGGGCAGGGCGGGAGGGCCGGGAGACCCAGTACTTC. Amino acids: CASSLWAGREGRETQYF.

The chain combines TRBV7-9 with TRBJ2-1, with TRBD1 matching 8 bases. Germline-derived CDR1 and CDR2 are SEHNR and FQNEAQ (reference sequence). V trimming: 1 base; J trimming: 1 base; junction bases outside the gene matches: 3. The CDR3 is 16 amino acids. CDR3 protein: CASSLGTGKSYNEQFF. The DNA of the CDR3 is TGTGCCAGCAGCTTAGGGACAGGGAAATCCTACAATGAGCAGTTCTTC.

The V and J genes are TRBV6-1 and TRBJ2-3; no definite D call. The V gene lost 2 bases and the J gene lost 10 bases, with 10 bases spanning the gap. Per germline, CDR1 MNHNS and CDR2 SASEGT. The CDR3 is 12 amino acids. CDR3 in amino acids: CASSESQLAQYF. The CDR3 DNA follows: TGTGCCAGCAGTGAATCTCAACTGGCGCAGTATTTT.

The rearrangement uses TRBV6-6 and TRBJ2-7, with TRBD2 identical over 7 bases. Germline CDR1 reads MNHNY; CDR2 reads SVGAGI (reference sequence). V was clipped by 0 bases and J by 3 bases; unmatched bases: 8. The CDR3 is 16 amino acids. The CDR3 DNA reads TGTGCCAGCAGTTACTCCGGTCCCTCGGGGGGCTACGAGCAGTACTTC. Translated: CASSYSGPSGGYEQYF.

V gene TRBV6-5 combines with J gene TRBJ1-2; 7 positions agree with TRBD1. This CDR3 comprises 13 residues. Germline CDR1 reads MNHEY; CDR2 reads SVGAGI. Germline trimming cut 5 bases from V and 7 bases from J; bases unmatched to any gene: 7. CDR3 protein: CASSRGGFGGYTF. CDR3 sequence (DNA): TGTGCCAGCAGTCGAGGGGGCTTCGGTGGCTACACCTTC.

The gene calls are TRBV9 and TRBJ1-4, with D perhaps TRBD1 (6 bases). Germline loops: CDR1 SGDLS, CDR2 YYNGEE. V shed 3 bases and J shed 5 bases, with 14 bases lying between them. The CDR3 extends over 15 amino acids. The CDR3 DNA reads TGTGCCAGCAGCGCAGAGACAGGTCTAAATGAAAAACTGTTTTTT. Encoded protein: CASSAETGLNEKLFF.

The chain is built from TRBV28 and TRBJ2-1; TRBD2 matches 9 bases. V was pared by 3 bases and J by 9 bases, with 12 bases of the junction left unmatched. The CDR3 is 16 residues long. CDR1 is MDHEN and CDR2 is SYDVKM in the germline V gene. CDR3 in amino acids: CASSLPGTSRVGEQFF. CDR3 DNA sequence: TGTGCCAGCAGTTTGCCCGGGACTAGCAGGGTGGGTGAGCAGTTCTTC. Full variable domain (remainder filled in from reference TRBV28 and TRBJ2-1): DVKVTQSSRYLVKRTGEKVFLECVQDMDHENMFWYRQDPGLGLRLIYFSYDVKMKEKGDIPEGYSVSREKKERFSLILESASTNQTSMYLCASSLPGTSRVGEQFFGPGTRLTVL.

The chain uses TRBV23-1 and TRBJ2-2; TRBD2 matches 9 bases. TRBV23-1 is given ORF status, its function remaining uncertain. This CDR3 region has 19 residues. V trimming: 0 bases; J trimming: 0 bases; junction bases outside the gene matches: 8. DNA of the CDR3: TGCGCCAGCAGTCAATCGGAGGGTAGCGGGAGTTCGAACACCGGGGAGCTGTTTTTT. Protein: CASSQSEGSGSSNTGELFF.

This sequence joins TRBV7-6 and TRBJ2-7, with D possibly TRBD1 on 6 matching bases. This CDR3 has 13 amino acids. Germline V gene lookup returns CDR1 SGHVS and CDR2 FNYEAQ. Trimming took 3 bases from V and 5 from J, leaving 11 bases between them. The CDR3 loop reads CASSFTGLDEQYF. In nucleotides, the CDR3 is TGTGCCAGCAGCTTTACAGGGTTGGACGAGCAGTACTTC.

This rearrangement joins TRBV19 to TRBJ2-2, with 11 bases identical to TRBD2. With 2 bases clipped from V and 5 bases from J, the junction kept 1 base outside the gene matches. The CDR3 extends over 15 amino acids. Germline V CDR1 and CDR2: LNHDA, SQIVND (reference sequence). The CDR3 sequence: CASSILAGGTGELFF. Written as DNA, the CDR3 is TGTGCCAGTAGTATACTAGCGGGAGGAACCGGGGAGCTGTTTTTT.

The chain employs TRBV5-4 and TRBJ2-1; 11 bases line up with TRBD2. J lost 10 bases, V lost 3 bases, and 6 bases had no gene match. Germline V gene sequence: CDR1 SGHNT, CDR2 YYREEE (reference sequence). This CDR3 contains 14 residues. This chain's CDR3 is CASSSRLAGNEQFF. The CDR3 nucleotides read TGTGCCAGCAGCTCCCGACTAGCGGGAAACGAGCAGTTCTTC.

The J gene is TRBJ1-1, the V gene TRBV12-5; tentatively, D is TRBD1 (5 bases). V lost 6 bases and J 5 bases, leaving 13 bases between the germline ends. The CDR3 has 13 residues. CDR1 and CDR2 from the germline V gene are LGHNT and FRNRAP. The CDR3 region has the DNA TGTGCTAGTGGCTCGGGGGGGGAAACTGAAGCTTTCTTT. Translated, it gives CASGSGGETEAFF.

The chain is built from TRBV19 and TRBJ1-3; no reliable D call. Germline CDR1 LNHDA, CDR2 SQIVND (reference sequence). CDR3 length: 13 amino acids. The V and J ends lost 6 bases and 3 bases respectively, with 9 bases between them. The CDR3 here is CASSTGNGNTIYF. The CDR3 region has the DNA TGTGCCAGTAGCACCGGGAATGGAAACACCATATATTTT.

The chain is built from TRBV27 and TRBJ2-7, with 12 bases matching TRBD2. Germline V CDR1 and CDR2: MNHEY, SMNVEV (reference sequence). This CDR3 region has 14 residues. The ends lost 6 bases at V and 4 bases at J; junction bases unmatched: 4. The CDR3 sequence is CASSRLAGEYEQYF. The CDR3 coding sequence is TGTGCCAGCAGCCGACTAGCGGGAGAGTACGAGCAGTACTTC.

CDR3 residues: CASSRGTVHEQYF. CDR3 in DNA: TGTGCCAGCAGCCGAGGGACAGTCCACGAGCAGTACTTC. V gene TRBV27 combines with J gene TRBJ2-7, with TRBD1 matching over 7 bases. V lost 6 bases, J lost 5 bases, and 7 bases stayed unmatched. The CDR3 is 13 residues long. Germline CDR1 and CDR2: MNHEY and SMNVEV (reference sequence).

The chain uses TRBV5-4 and TRBJ2-3; D remains ambiguous. V gave up 1 base and J gave up 1 base, with 4 bases separating them. Germline CDR1 SGHNT, CDR2 YYREEE (reference sequence). CDR3 size: 13 residues. The CDR3 loop reads CASSLTGTDTQYF. CDR3 nucleotides: TGTGCCAGCAGCTTGACAGGCACAGATACGCAGTATTTT.

This clone was detected only a few times. The CDR3 region is CASSIGHWNTEAFF. In nucleotides, the CDR3 is TGTGCCAGTAGTATAGGACATTGGAACACTGAAGCTTTCTTT. This rearrangement joins TRBV19 to TRBJ1-1; D uncertain. This CDR3 contains 14 residues. V was clipped by 1 base and J by 1 base, with 7 bases between them. Germline loops: CDR1 LNHDA, CDR2 SQIVND (reference sequence).

The chain couples TRBV19 to TRBJ2-5, with 10 bases aligning to TRBD2. After removal of 3 bases from V and 5 bases from J, the junction contained 18 bases not matched to a gene. Germline V lookup: CDR1 LNHDA, CDR2 SQIVND (reference sequence). CDR3 size: 19 residues. This chain's CDR3 is CASSIDFLGLAGALETQYF. The CDR3, as DNA: TGTGCCAGTAGTATCGATTTCTTGGGGCTAGCGGGAGCGTTGGAGACCCAGTACTTC.

V gene TRBV29-1 combines with J gene TRBJ2-1; 7 bases fit TRBD2. CDR3 length: 15 residues. V lost 2 bases, J lost 4 bases, and 8 bases stayed unmatched. CDR1 and CDR2 from the germline V gene are SQVTM and ANQGSEA. Here the CDR3 reads CSVEKTASGYNEQFF. CDR3 DNA: TGCAGCGTTGAAAAGACGGCTAGCGGTTACAATGAGCAGTTCTTC.

The DNA for the CDR3 is TGTGCCAGCAGCGTAGAAATCGGGGGCTCTGGAAACACCATATATTTT. It translates to CASSVEIGGSGNTIYF. The genes are TRBV9 and TRBJ1-3, with D maybe TRBD1 (5 bases). The CDR3 runs 16 residues. The germline gives CDR1 SGDLS, CDR2 YYNGEE. Trimming removed 0 bases at V and 0 bases at J, with 10 bases between.

The genes are TRBV4-3 and TRBJ1-1; 9 bases are a match to TRBD1. Per the germline V gene, CDR1 is LGHNA and CDR2 is YSLEER. V lost 4 bases and J lost 6; bases outside the gene matches: 6. The CDR3 has 14 amino acids. The DNA for the CDR3 is TGCGCCAGCAGCCGAGGACAGGGGACGGCTGAAGCTTTCTTT. This translates into CASSRGQGTAEAFF.